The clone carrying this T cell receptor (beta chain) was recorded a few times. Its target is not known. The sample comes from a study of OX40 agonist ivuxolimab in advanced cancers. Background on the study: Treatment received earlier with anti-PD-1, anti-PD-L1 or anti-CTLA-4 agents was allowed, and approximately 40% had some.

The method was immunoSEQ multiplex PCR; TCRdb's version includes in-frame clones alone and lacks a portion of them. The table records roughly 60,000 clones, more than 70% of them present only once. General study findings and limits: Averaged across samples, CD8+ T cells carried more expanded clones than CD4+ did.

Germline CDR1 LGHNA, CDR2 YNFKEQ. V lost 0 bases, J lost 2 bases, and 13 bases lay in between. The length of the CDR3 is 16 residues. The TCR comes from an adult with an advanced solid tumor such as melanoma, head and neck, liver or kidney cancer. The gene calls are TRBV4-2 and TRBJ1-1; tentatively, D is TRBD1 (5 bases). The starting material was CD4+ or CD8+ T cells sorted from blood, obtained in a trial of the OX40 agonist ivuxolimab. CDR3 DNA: TGTGCCAGCAGCCAAGATAAATGGCAGGGCAACACTGAAGCTTTCTTT. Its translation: CASSQDKWQGNTEAFF.